The clone carrying this T cell receptor (beta chain) was recorded a few times. Its antigen is not known. This entry belongs to a study of blood T cells in healthy people across ages. Findings and limits, study-wide: A greater number of naive CD4+ cells and higher diversity distinguished long-lived donors from aged donors.

The germline V gene encodes CDR1 LGHDT and CDR2 YNNKEL (reference sequence). Trimming stripped 6 bases from V and 4 bases from J, with 19 bases between. The CDR3 totals 15 residues. Next came a second PCR, run for about 6 to 12 cycles, which used a sample-barcoded 5' primer along with a J-beta primer mix. A 12-random-nucleotide template-switch adaptor tagged each cDNA molecule. TCRdb re-called the 5' RACE reads with MiXCR, one entry per CDR3 protein. The sample carries around 780,000 distinct CDR3 sequences, roughly 26% recorded once. Each of the donors had ten milliliters of peripheral blood drawn into EDTA-treated Vacutainer tubes. In addition, the sample was reused for a study of T cells of mothers and their children.

The chain carries TRBV3-1 and TRBJ2-7; maybe TRBD1 (5 bases). The sequencing sample was made of blood. The TCR was taken from a boy between 10 and 17 years old in good health. DNA for the CDR3: TGTGCCAGCAGTCCTCGGTTGACAGACCAGTACGAGCAGTACTTC. Its translation is CASSPRLTDQYEQYF.